This TCR beta chain stems from a study of T cell changes during pregnancy in multiple sclerosis (dated by TCRdb to between 2019 and 2020). About the investigation overall: In women with multiple sclerosis, the researchers looked at how the T cell repertoire shifted as pregnancy progressed.

The germline V gene (reference sequence) sets CDR1 to SEHNR and CDR2 to FQNEAQ. Unmatched junction bases come to 16, with V trimmed by 5 bases and J by 4 bases. From the cysteine up to the phenylalanine, the CDR3 has a length of 18 residues. Only the CDR3 part of the read is kept: 54 bases, read in frame from the first base. Concerning this clone: Its cognate antigen has yet to be identified. No per-base quality is available; no much larger clone lies one base away.

The library was generated by the immunoSEQ multiplex PCR assay. Here the immuneACCESS table is served through TCRdb, limited to in-frame sequences with V and J called. Missing clones are a known gap in these copies; in checked studies unresolved V genes cover under half, and the rest lacks a known reason. This sample is represented by about 38,000 clones; around 92% of them were singletons. Of the sample, about 12% is held by the ten largest clones. Sequenced here: CD8+ T cells from peripheral blood mononuclear cells, sampled after pregnancy. The sequence links TRBV7-9 to TRBJ1-2, and 10 junctional nucleotides match TRBD1. The source is a female donor with multiple sclerosis, enrolled in a pregnancy study. In nucleotide form, the sequence is TGTGCCAGCAGCCCGGCCGGGACAGGGGCCGTTCGGGGCTATGGCTACACCTTC. Translated, it reads CASSPAGTGAVRGYGYTF.